This TCR beta chain was identified during a study of cytomegalovirus exposure and HLA in healthy donors. This clone has more than one count but fewer than ten. The PCR was carried out with 60 Vbeta primers and 13 Jbeta primers. Profiled with immunoSEQ multiplex PCR; TCRdb holds only in-frame clones, not every one. The data hold 200,000 to 250,000 clones, with approximately 80% observed a single time. J lost 3 bases, V lost 4 bases, and 9 bases had no gene match. CDR1 is SGHDT and CDR2 is YYEEEE in the germline V gene. CDR3 length equals 16 residues. The sample comprised PBMCs. The receptor's source is a woman aged 55-69 years in good health and CMV-seropositive. The chain is built from TRBV5-6 and TRBJ2-2, with TRBD1 identical over 7 bases. CDR3 coding DNA: TGTGCCAGCAGCGGAAAGACAGGGAGCTACACCGGGGAGCTGTTTTTT. Encoded protein: CASSGKTGSYTGELFF.